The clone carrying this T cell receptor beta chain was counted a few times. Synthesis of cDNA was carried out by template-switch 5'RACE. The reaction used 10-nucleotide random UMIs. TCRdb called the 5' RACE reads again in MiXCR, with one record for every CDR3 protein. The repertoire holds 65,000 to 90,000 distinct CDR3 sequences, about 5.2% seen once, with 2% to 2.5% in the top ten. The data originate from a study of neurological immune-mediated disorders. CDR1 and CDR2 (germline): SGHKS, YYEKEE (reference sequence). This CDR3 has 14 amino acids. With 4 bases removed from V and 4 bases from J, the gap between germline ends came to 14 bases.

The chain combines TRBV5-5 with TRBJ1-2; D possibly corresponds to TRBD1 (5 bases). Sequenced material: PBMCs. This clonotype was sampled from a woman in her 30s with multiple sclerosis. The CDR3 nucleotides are TGTGCCAGCAGCCCTCAAGGGGAGAGCTATGGCTACACCTTC. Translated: CASSPQGESYGYTF.